The rows below give T cell receptor beta chains drawn from one sample of a study of glioma-infiltrating T cells. TCRdb analysed the multiplex PCR reads with MiXCR anew, one entry per CDR3 protein. The table lists around 2,400 distinct CDR3 sequences, around 70% of them singletons. The sequenced sample was glioma tissue, nonneoplastic brain tissue, or PBMCs (not recorded which). The receptors here all came from a human donor with low-grade glioma or glioblastoma, undergoing nonglioma brain surgery, or in good health (not recorded which). Each CDR3 is given with its conserved first and last residue. The D gene is left open where the match is weak. Size values are once, few and many counts, or a class for expanded clones, and some rows have none.

CDR3 protein,CDR3 DNA,clone size,D gene,J gene,V gene
CASSTGHLTGYPF,TGTGCCAGCAGTACTGGACATTTGACTGGCTACCCCTTC,.,.,TRBJ1-2,TRBV7-9
CVSSYLLEHSEAFF,TGTGTCAGCAGTTACCTTCTTGAACACTCTGAAGCTTTCTTT,.,.,TRBJ1-1,TRBV6-5
CAIRAPNPEAFF,TGTGCCATCCGTGCACCTAACCCTGAAGCTTTCTTT,.,.,TRBJ1-1,TRBV12-1
CSLPEAGGNEQFF,TGCAGTCTTCCAGAGGCGGGTGGCAATGAGCAGTTCTTC,.,.,TRBJ2-1,TRBV20-1
CASSSEIYNEQFF,TGTGCCAGCAGCTCGGAGATATACAATGAGCAGTTCTTC,large,.,TRBJ2-1,TRBV7-2
CANSRSRERTDTQYF,TGTGCCAACAGCAGGAGCAGGGAAAGGACAGATACGCAGTATTTT,.,.,TRBJ2-3,TRBV15
CASSQGGGPQHF,TGTGCCAGCAGCCAAGGCGGGGGACCCCAGCATTTT,.,.,TRBJ1-5,TRBV3-1
CASIPTPGQGNEQFF,TGTGCCAGCATCCCCACCCCGGGACAGGGCAATGAGCAGTTCTTC,.,TRBD1,TRBJ2-1,TRBV7-6
CGARGKAVPLGTIYF,TGCGGTGCTAGAGGTAAGGCTGTCCCTCTTGGCACCATATATTTT,.,.,TRBJ1-3,TRBV20-1
CASGLEPERYHEQFF,TGTGCTAGTGGTTTGGAACCAGAACGGTACCATGAGCAGTTCTTC,.,.,TRBJ2-1,TRBV12-5
CASSFLTSGEETQYF,TGTGCCAGCAGTTTCCTCACTAGCGGGGAAGAGACCCAGTACTTC,.,TRBD2,TRBJ2-5,TRBV27
CASSSTGATDTQYF,TGTGCCAGCAGTTCTACGGGGGCGACAGATACGCAGTATTTT,.,.,TRBJ2-3,TRBV2
CGSIGTEPGNNIYF,TGTGGCAGCATTGGTACGGAGCCTGGAAACAACATATATTTT,.,.,TRBJ1-3,TRBV7-9
CSRRDIPEHSEAFF,TGTTCCCGCAGGGACATTCCCGAACACTCTGAAGCTTTCTTT,.,.,TRBJ1-1,TRBV6-6
CASIPQRTSYEQYF,TGTGCCAGCATCCCCCAGAGGACTAGCTACGAGCAGTACTTC,.,TRBD2,TRBJ2-7,TRBV14
CARSAYRVPKNIEAFF,TGTGCCAGAAGCGCTTACAGGGTACCGAAGAACATTGAAGCTTTCTTT,.,.,TRBJ1-1,TRBV11-2
CASSTGQVNGYTF,TGTGCCAGCAGCACTGGACAGGTGAATGGCTACACTTTC,.,TRBD1,TRBJ1-2,TRBV7-6
CASSWSTNTEALF,TGTGCCAGCAGTTGGTCGACGAACACTGAAGCCTTATTT,.,.,TRBJ1-1,TRBV6-2/TRBV6-3
CATSRDDSGYGYTF,TGTGCCACCAGCAGAGATGACAGCGGCTATGGCTACACCTTC,large,.,TRBJ1-2,TRBV15
CALSTSGRTDTQYF,TGTGCTCTTTCGACTAGCGGGAGAACAGATACGCAGTATTTT,.,TRBD2,TRBJ2-3,TRBV6-1